These 16 T cell receptor beta chains were all obtained from the same sample, sequenced in a study of T cell responses to AZD1222 COVID-19 vaccine (dated by TCRdb to the early 2020s). The sample's time point, from its label and the paper: about 28 days (+/-7) after the second vaccine dose. This specimen's treatment or condition label, interpreted: meningococcal conjugate vaccine given as trial control. Libraries were constructed by the immunoSEQ multiplex PCR assay. Drawn from immuneACCESS, this table holds only the in-frame rearrangements with V and J called that TCRdb kept. Clones are partly lost; checked studies trace under half to an unresolved V gene and leave the rest unexplained. The sample yields roughly 70,000 clones; 80% to 95% were counted once. Clones ranked in the top ten supply approximately 6.3% of the sample. The sample consisted of peripheral blood, taken 28 days after the second dose of the MenACWY control vaccine. The receptor set was obtained from an adult who received the MenACWY meningococcal vaccine as a control.

The chain uses TRBV3-1 (or the pseudogene TRBV3-2) and TRBJ2-3; TRBD2 matches at 11 bases. Germline CDR1 and CDR2: LGHDT and YNNKEL (reference sequence). This CDR3 is built from 14 residues. Trimming took 4 bases from V and 4 from J; bases not matched to a gene: 1. The CDR3 DNA reads as TGTGCCAGCAGCCCTAGCGGGGGGTCAGATACGCAGTATTTT. Its translation: CASSPSGGSDTQYF.

Of note for this clone: The germline gene is not matched at one end of the junction; a read error may be the cause. The chain links TRBV6-1 to TRBJ2-7; D is tentatively TRBD1 or TRBD2 (5 bases each). The germline V gene encodes CDR1 MNHNS and CDR2 SASEGT. This CDR3 contains 15 residues. The DNA for the CDR3 is TGTGCCAGCAGTGAGTCCCCACCGGGACGCGATCCAGGGAACTTC. It codes for CASSESPPGRDPGNF.

J is TRBJ1-5 and V is TRBV28; 11 bases are a match to TRBD1. The CDR3 has 16 amino acids. CDR1 is MDHEN and CDR2 is SYDVKM in the germline V gene. V lost 6 bases to trimming and J lost 6 bases; unmatched junction nucleotides: 10. The CDR3 spells CASRTPGQGVSQPQHF. The CDR3 coding sequence is TGTGCCAGCAGGACGCCGGGACAGGGGGTAAGTCAGCCCCAGCATTTT.

This chain uses TRBV19 with TRBJ1-2, with TRBD1 matching 7 bases. Germline V gives CDR1 LNHDA, CDR2 SQIVND (reference sequence). The CDR3 is made up of 16 amino acids. The junction had 15 bases not matched to a gene; V was cut back by 10 bases and J by 1 base. The CDR3 protein is CATLRRTGSINYGYTF. The CDR3 DNA follows: TGTGCCACCCTGCGAAGGACAGGATCGATTAACTATGGCTACACCTTC.

The CDR3 nucleotides read TGTGCCAGCAGCCCCCGCGAAGGACTGGGGGGGCCCAGCTCCTACGAGCAGTACTTC. Translating gives CASSPREGLGGPSSYEQYF. This sequence joins TRBV9 and TRBJ2-7, with D possibly TRBD2 on 7 matching bases. Germline V lookup: CDR1 SGDLS, CDR2 YYNGEE. Trimming left V 4 bases short and J 0 bases short, with 26 bases between. The CDR3 length is 19 residues.

V gene TRBV30 combines with J gene TRBJ2-1; D unresolved. CDR3 length: 14 residues. CDR1 GTSNPN and CDR2 SVGIG come from the germline V gene (reference sequence). Trimming stripped 5 bases from V and 0 bases from J, with 11 bases between. In DNA, the CDR3 is TGTGCCTGGGGAGACATTAGCTCCTACAATGAGCAGTTCTTC. The encoded protein is CAWGDISSYNEQFF.

This clone was counted a few times. The chain joins TRBV5-1 to TRBJ1-1, with 11 bases matching TRBD1. CDR1 and CDR2 (germline): SGHRS, YFSETQ. Trimming took 1 base from V and 5 from J; bases not matched to a gene: 7. The length of the CDR3 is 16 residues. The CDR3 sequence: CASSLTPGQGGTEAFF. For the CDR3, the DNA is TGCGCCAGCAGCTTGACTCCGGGACAGGGGGGAACTGAAGCTTTCTTT.

The chain couples TRBV30 to TRBJ1-6, with D perhaps matching TRBD1 (5 bases). The CDR3 runs 13 residues. Germline V gene lookup returns CDR1 GTSNPN and CDR2 SVGIG (reference sequence). Trimming shortened V by 4 bases and J by 8 bases, and 12 bases separated the two germline ends. CDR3 amino acids: CAWTGTRDSPLHF. The CDR3 DNA reads TGTGCCTGGACAGGGACCCGTGATTCACCCCTCCACTTT.

The chain couples TRBV6-1 to TRBJ2-7; TRBD1 agrees at 10 bases. Germline CDR1 reads MNHNS; CDR2 reads SASEGT. This CDR3 is 15 amino acids long. The V and J ends lost 0 bases and 6 bases, in that order; junction bases with no gene match: 5. The CDR3 DNA sequence: TGTGCCAGCAGTGAAGCGCCGACAGGGGGCGGCGAGCAGTACTTC. It specifies CASSEAPTGGGEQYF.

V is TRBV7-2 and J is TRBJ2-1; no clear D. There are 14 residues in the CDR3. From germline, CDR1 is SGHTA and CDR2 FQGNSA. V shed 1 base and J shed 0 bases, with 4 bases lying between them. The DNA of the CDR3 is TGTGCCAGCAGCTTAGACAGCTCCTACAATGAGCAGTTCTTC. Translating it yields CASSLDSSYNEQFF.

The rearrangement joins TRBV19 to TRBJ2-3; D gene unclear. Trimming took off 7 bases at V and 0 bases at J, with 11 bases between the two ends. The CDR3 is 14 amino acids. The germline V gene encodes CDR1 LNHDA and CDR2 SQIVND (reference sequence). This CDR3 is CASTHGPSTDTQYF. CDR3 DNA sequence: TGTGCCAGTACCCATGGACCCAGCACAGATACGCAGTATTTT. Based on the CDR3 plus reference TRBV19 and TRBJ2-3, the full variable domain is DGGITQSPKYLFRKEGQNVTLSCEQNLNHDAMYWYRQDPGQGLRLIYYSQIVNDFQKGDIAEGYSVSREKKESFPLTVTSAQKNPTAFYLCASTHGPSTDTQYFGPGTRLTVL.

This clone showed up just a few times. The CDR3 DNA reads TGTGCCAGCAGTCGTCGGGCCAGCCGGGCTTTCTTT. This sequence encodes CASSRRASRAFF. The rearrangement uses TRBV7-8 and TRBJ1-1; D is undetermined. CDR3 length: 12 amino acids. Germline CDR1 and CDR2: SGHVS and FQNEAQ. V shed 6 bases and J shed 11 bases, with 16 bases lying between them.

The chain joins TRBV28 to TRBJ2-1; D gene ambiguous. The CDR3 length is 17 residues. Germline V gene data show CDR1 as MDHEN and CDR2 as SYDVKM. The germline V and J ends were trimmed by 6 bases and 1 base, with 19 bases remaining between them. This CDR3 is CASSLLSGVGSYNEQFF. DNA for the CDR3: TGTGCCAGCAGCCTCCTGAGTGGAGTGGGATCCTACAATGAGCAGTTCTTC.

This clone has just one count. The chain links TRBV4-1 to TRBJ2-1, with 14 nucleotides matching TRBD2. The V and J ends lost 5 bases and 9 bases, in that order; junction bases with no gene match: 6. Germline values: CDR1 MGHRA, CDR2 YSYEKL. The CDR3 has 15 residues. CDR3 region: CASSFGLAGGAEQFF. CDR3 coding DNA: TGCGCCAGCAGCTTCGGACTAGCGGGAGGTGCTGAGCAGTTCTTC.

V usage is TRBV28 and J usage is TRBJ2-7; 7 bases align to TRBD1. The germline V gene has CDR1 MDHEN and CDR2 SYDVKM. Trimming at V came to 6 bases and at J to 3 bases, leaving 8 bases not matched to a gene. The CDR3 is 14 amino acids. CDR3 residues: CASSPPRGLYEQYF. The DNA for the CDR3 is TGTGCCAGCAGCCCTCCGAGGGGGCTCTACGAGCAGTACTTC.

CDR3 DNA: TGTGCCAGCAGTACCCGTCAGCAGCCCCAGCATTTT. Translating it yields CASSTRQQPQHF. The J gene is TRBJ1-5, the V gene TRBV28; D is ambiguous. The V and J ends lost 5 bases and 7 bases respectively, with 9 bases between them. The germline CDR1 and CDR2 sequences are MDHEN and SYDVKM. CDR3 length equals 12 residues. The entire variable domain, with the rest obtained from reference TRBV28 and TRBJ1-5, is as follows: DVKVTQSSRYLVKRTGEKVFLECVQDMDHENMFWYRQDPGLGLRLIYFSYDVKMKEKGDIPEGYSVSREKKERFSLILESASTNQTSMYLCASSTRQQPQHFGDGTRLSIL.